A single sample is the source of the 30 T cell receptor beta chains below, sequenced in a study of long-term antiretroviral therapy in people with HIV (dated by TCRdb to 2021 to 2024). The immunoSEQ hsTCRB v3.0 assay was used at survey level resolution for TRB variable region sequencing. In its TCRdb copy, this immuneACCESS table keeps in-frame sequences only and misses some clones. Where compared with another copy, unresolved V genes explain less than half of these, and the others have no known cause. Within this sample are about 15,000 clones, with roughly four fifths of them counted one time only. Roughly 18% of the sample comes from the top ten. Sample: unsorted PBMCs, taken just before starting antiretroviral therapy. These receptors were taken from a middle-aged man with HIV.

This chain uses TRBV15 with TRBJ2-1; TRBD1 might be the D (6 bases). This CDR3 spans 12 amino acids. Trimming removed 7 bases from V and 9 bases from J, with 13 bases in between. Germline V gene lookup returns CDR1 LNHNV and CDR2 YYDKDF (reference sequence). CDR3 nucleotide sequence: TGTGCCACCACCCAAGTGGGGGCTGAGCAGTTCTTC. Protein sequence: CATTQVGAEQFF.

The chain links TRBV25-1 to TRBJ1-2; a possible D gene is TRBD1 (5 bases). Trimming took off 1 base at V and 2 bases at J, with 8 bases between the two ends. This CDR3 region has 14 residues. Germline CDR1 MGHDK, CDR2 SYGVNS. For the CDR3, the DNA is TGTGCCAGCAGTGAATGGGACGGAAACTATGGCTACACCTTC. Encoded protein: CASSEWDGNYGYTF.

This clone turned up a few times. The chain carries TRBV9 and TRBJ1-2, with D uncertain. Trimming took off 0 bases at V and 5 bases at J, with 5 bases between the two ends. Looked up from germline, CDR1 is SGDLS and CDR2 is YYNGEE. The CDR3 runs to 12 residues. CDR3: CASSVDEYGYTF. CDR3 coding DNA: TGTGCCAGCAGCGTAGATGAGTATGGCTACACCTTC.

The genes are TRBV6-5 and TRBJ1-1, with D possibly being TRBD1 (5 bases). Germline values: CDR1 MNHEY, CDR2 SVGAGI. Trimming removed 10 bases at V and 5 bases at J, with 14 bases between. CDR3 length equals 12 residues. CDR3 amino acids: CATGGARTEAFF. The CDR3 DNA follows: TGTGCCACAGGCGGGGCGAGGACTGAAGCTTTCTTT.

This chain joins TRBV23-1 and TRBJ1-2, with a possible D match to TRBD1 (5 bases). TRBV23-1 is marked as an open reading frame, function uncertain. Trimming left V 4 bases short and J 8 bases short, with 11 bases between. The CDR3 loop spans 12 amino acids. Here the CDR3 reads CASSLSGCGYTF. The CDR3 bases are TGCGCCAGCAGTCTGTCAGGGTGCGGCTACACCTTC.

This clone came up once. CDR3 sequence (DNA): TGTGCCAGCAGCCCCGGGACGGGTGAAGCTTTCTTT. It specifies CASSPGTGEAFF. The chain carries TRBV5-6 and TRBJ1-1; D is perhaps TRBD1 (5 bases). Germline V gene lookup returns CDR1 SGHDT and CDR2 YYEEEE. The CDR3 loop spans 12 amino acids. Deletions cut 4 bases from V and 7 bases from J, with 11 bases between.

The chain joins TRBV2 to TRBJ1-1; D not resolved. Trimming left V 11 bases short and J 7 bases short, with 8 bases between. This CDR3 region has 9 residues. Germline V gene sequence: CDR1 SNHLY, CDR2 FYNNEI. The CDR3 protein is CAQEGEAFF. CDR3 DNA sequence: TGTGCCCAGGAGGGTGAAGCTTTCTTT.

The chain joins TRBV11-1 to TRBJ2-4; 8 bases map to TRBD1. Per germline, CDR1 SGHAT and CDR2 FQDESV (reference sequence). V shed 1 base, J shed 7 bases, and the junction held 12 bases outside the gene matches. The length of the CDR3 is 17 residues. The CDR3 DNA reads TGTGCCAGCAGCTTAGGCCCAGGGGGCTCTCCCAGGAACATTCAGTACTTC. Translating gives CASSLGPGGSPRNIQYF.

V gene TRBV15 combines with J gene TRBJ2-1; 10 bases are shared with TRBD1. J lost 8 bases, V lost 3 bases, and 19 bases had no gene match. This CDR3 is built from 19 residues. Germline CDR1 reads LNHNV; CDR2 reads YYDKDF (reference sequence). For the CDR3, the DNA is TGTGCCACCAGCAGCCTATGGGACAGGGGTCTTTCAGGAAGTGATGAGCAGTTCTTC. Its protein product is CATSSLWDRGLSGSDEQFF.

This clone has just one count. The chain has TRBV5-1 and TRBJ1-1, with 7 bases lining up with TRBD1. CDR1 and CDR2 (germline): SGHRS, YFSETQ. V was clipped by 4 bases and J by 4 bases; unmatched bases: 10. The CDR3 runs to 15 residues. The CDR3 DNA is TGCGCCAGCAGCGGCTCGACAGGGCCGGGCACTGAAGCTTTCTTT. Its protein product is CASSGSTGPGTEAFF.

The rearrangement links TRBV19 to TRBJ2-7; D perhaps matches TRBD1 (5 bases). Germline CDR1 reads LNHDA; CDR2 reads SQIVND (reference sequence). V was clipped by 10 bases and J by 3 bases, with 19 bases between them. This CDR3 contains 14 residues. Written as DNA, the CDR3 is TGTGCCACCCGCTCGGCGTCAGGGATCTACGAGCAGTACTTC. Translation: CATRSASGIYEQYF.

The rearrangement uses TRBV19 and TRBJ2-7; 9 bases match TRBD1. Germline trimming cut 5 bases from V and 3 bases from J; bases unmatched to any gene: 8. The CDR3 runs 15 residues. Germline values: CDR1 LNHDA, CDR2 SQIVND (reference sequence). This chain's CDR3 is CASSQTGTGNYEQYF. The DNA of the CDR3 is TGTGCCAGTAGTCAAACCGGGACAGGGAACTACGAGCAGTACTTC.

The rearrangement uses TRBV6-5 and TRBJ2-2, with D perhaps TRBD2 (5 bases). The germline gives CDR1 MNHEY, CDR2 SVGAGI. The length of the CDR3 is 11 residues. Trimming cost V 8 bases and J 6 bases, with 7 bases left between them. The CDR3 DNA reads TGTGCCAGCCACGGGGCCGGGGAGCTGTTTTTT. It yields the protein CASHGAGELFF.

V and J are TRBV2 and TRBJ1-1; unclear D gene. Trimming left V 2 bases short and J 0 bases short, with 4 bases between. Germline CDR1 reads SNHLY; CDR2 reads FYNNEI. There are 13 residues in the CDR3. CDR3 nucleotides: TGTGCCAGCAGTGAATTGGTGAACACTGAAGCTTTCTTT. Its protein is CASSELVNTEAFF.

The J gene is TRBJ1-3, the V gene TRBV11-2; the D is unclear. The V end lost 1 base, the J end lost 1 base, and 8 bases lay between the germline ends. The germline V gene has CDR1 SGHAT and CDR2 FQNNGV. This CDR3 is built from 15 residues. The CDR3 DNA follows: TGTGCCAGCAGCTTAGGGAAGGAATCTGGAAACACCATATATTTT. Amino acids: CASSLGKESGNTIYF.

The chain couples TRBV5-4 to TRBJ2-6, with 13 bases identical to TRBD2. Per germline, CDR1 SGHNT and CDR2 YYREEE (reference sequence). This CDR3 region has 19 residues. V shed 4 bases, J shed 0 bases, and the junction held 7 bases outside the gene matches. As DNA, the CDR3 is TGTGCCAGCAGCGGGGGGACTAGCGGGGAGAGCTCTGGGGCCAACGTCCTGACTTTC. Translating gives CASSGGTSGESSGANVLTF.

This rearrangement joins TRBV18 to TRBJ1-1; 8 bases match TRBD1. The CDR3 is made up of 13 amino acids. From germline, CDR1 is KGHSH and CDR2 LQKENI. Germline trimming cut 8 bases from V and 8 bases from J; bases unmatched to any gene: 10. CDR3 sequence (DNA): TGTGCCAGCAGAGAGGACAGGGCGTACGAAGCTTTCTTT. This codes for CASREDRAYEAFF.

The gene calls are TRBV13 and TRBJ2-3; D possibly corresponds to TRBD2 (5 bases). The V gene's germline CDR1 is PRHDT and CDR2 FYEKMQ (reference sequence). The V gene lost 5 bases and the J gene lost 1 base, with 13 bases spanning the gap. This CDR3 region has 15 residues. The CDR3 DNA is TGTGCCAGCAGCCCCGGACTGTTAGGCACAGATACGCAGTATTTT. Amino acids: CASSPGLLGTDTQYF.

The J gene is TRBJ2-1, the V gene TRBV9; no reliable D call. The V gene's germline CDR1 is SGDLS and CDR2 YYNGEE. CDR3 length: 12 amino acids. Trimming stripped 3 bases from V and 9 bases from J, with 10 bases between. CDR3 loop: CASSAGIGEQFF. Written as DNA, the CDR3 is TGTGCCAGCAGCGCGGGCATAGGTGAGCAGTTCTTC. The whole variable domain, remainder taken from reference TRBV9 and TRBJ2-1, is DSGVTQTPKHLITATGQRVTLRCSPRSGDLSVYWYQQSLDQGLQFLIQYYNGEERAKGNILERFSAQQFPDLHSELNLSSLELGDSALYFCASSAGIGEQFFGPGTRLTVL.

The chain is built from TRBV11-1 and TRBJ1-1; D not resolved. Germline V gives CDR1 SGHAT, CDR2 FQDESV (reference sequence). This CDR3 contains 15 residues. Trimming removed 5 bases from V and 0 bases from J, with 13 bases in between. In nucleotides, the CDR3 is TGTGCCAGCAGCCCGGATGGGGTGATGAACACTGAAGCTTTCTTT. Translated, it gives CASSPDGVMNTEAFF. The entire variable domain, with the rest obtained from reference TRBV11-1 and TRBJ1-1, is as follows: EAEVAQSPRYKITEKSQAVAFWCDPISGHATLYWYRQILGQGPELLVQFQDESVVDDSQLPKDRFSAERLKGVDSTLKIQPAELGDSAMYLCASSPDGVMNTEAFFGQGTRLTVV.

This chain joins TRBV7-9 and TRBJ1-1; D gene uncertain. The CDR3 is made up of 13 amino acids. V was pared by 3 bases and J by 0 bases, with 5 bases between. The germline V gene encodes CDR1 SEHNR and CDR2 FQNEAQ (reference sequence). The CDR3 nucleotides read TGTGCCAGCAGCTTCCGTATGAACACTGAAGCTTTCTTT. The encoded protein is CASSFRMNTEAFF.

The chain combines TRBV6-5 with TRBJ1-5; the D is unclear. The CDR3 extends over 13 amino acids. The germline V gene has CDR1 MNHEY and CDR2 SVGAGI. Deletions cut 7 bases from V and 4 bases from J, with 11 bases between. The DNA of the CDR3 is TGTGCCAGCACCCAAGACCTAAATCAGCCCCAGCATTTT. This sequence encodes CASTQDLNQPQHF.

On this clone itself: At one end the junction does not follow the germline gene, possibly because of a read error. The chain employs TRBV19 and TRBJ2-2; 13 bases are shared with TRBD2. Germline values: CDR1 LNHDA, CDR2 SQIVND (reference sequence). The CDR3 runs to 18 residues. CDR3 in amino acids: CASSIGGGLAGNSGELFF. CDR3 DNA sequence: TGTGCCAGTAGTATAGGGGGGGGACTAGCGGGGAACTCCGGGGAGCTGTTTTTT.

CDR3 amino acids: CASSLFGTGITGELFF. The CDR3 nucleotides read TGTGCCAGTAGTTTGTTTGGGACAGGTATCACCGGGGAGCTGTTTTTT. The chain has TRBV19 and TRBJ2-2; 8 positions match TRBD1. The trim removed 5 bases at V and 4 bases at J, leaving 9 bases unmatched. Per the germline V gene, CDR1 is LNHDA and CDR2 is SQIVND (reference sequence). The CDR3 is 16 amino acids.

The chain recombines TRBV5-6 with TRBJ1-4; unclear D gene. The CDR3 has 14 residues. Germline V gives CDR1 SGHDT, CDR2 YYEEEE. The V gene lost 2 bases and the J gene lost 4 bases, with 9 bases spanning the gap. The CDR3 spells CASSFWQINEKLFF. DNA for the CDR3: TGTGCCAGCAGCTTTTGGCAGATTAATGAAAAACTGTTTTTT.

J is TRBJ1-1 and V is TRBV9, with D tentatively TRBD1 (5 bases). In germline, CDR1 is SGDLS, CDR2 YYNGEE. CDR3 length equals 14 residues. Trimming cost V 3 bases and J 4 bases, with 13 bases left between them. CDR3 sequence: CASSAGGFVTEAFF. The DNA for the CDR3 is TGTGCCAGCAGCGCGGGGGGGTTCGTCACTGAAGCTTTCTTT.

The chain combines TRBV11-3 with TRBJ1-1; D is possibly TRBD1 (5 bases). V lost 0 bases and J 5 bases, leaving 13 bases between the germline ends. Germline V lookup: CDR1 SGHNT, CDR2 YENEEA. The CDR3 sequence is 15 residues long. The CDR3 loop reads CASSLDPRVGTEAFF. The CDR3 region has the DNA TGTGCCAGCAGCTTAGATCCCAGGGTGGGGACTGAAGCTTTCTTT.

The V call is TRBV25-1, the J call TRBJ1-2; 8 positions agree with TRBD1. Germline CDR1 and CDR2: MGHDK and SYGVNS. Unmatched junction bases numbered 5, after V lost 3 bases and J lost 8 bases. The CDR3 covers 13 residues. The CDR3 DNA follows: TGTGCCAGCAGTGACGGGGACAGGAGGGGCTACACCTTC. Translating it yields CASSDGDRRGYTF.

The rearrangement links TRBV7-8 to TRBJ2-3; D possibly corresponds to TRBD2 (5 bases). CDR1 and CDR2 from the germline V gene are SGHVS and FQNEAQ. The CDR3 covers 15 residues. The V gene lost 2 bases and the J gene lost 2 bases, with 11 bases spanning the gap. The CDR3 region is CASSLRDYPTDTQYF. The DNA for the CDR3 is TGTGCCAGCAGCTTACGCGACTACCCCACAGATACGCAGTATTTT.

This clone was counted between two and nine times. The chain joins TRBV19 to TRBJ1-6, with D unresolved. V gave up 3 bases and J gave up 8 bases, with 14 bases separating them. The CDR3 contains 15 residues. The germline gives CDR1 LNHDA, CDR2 SQIVND (reference sequence). The CDR3 region is CASSIEWTPDSPLHF. DNA for the CDR3: TGTGCCAGTAGTATCGAGTGGACGCCGGATTCACCCCTCCACTTT.